This TCR beta chain is from a study of shared clonotypes between healthy human individuals. Study conclusions and caveats: Sequencing depth was expected to influence donor clonotype sharing.

All donors were Caucasian adults living in Nashville, Tennessee. Germline CDR1 reads MNHNS; CDR2 reads SASEGT. V lost 0 bases and J lost 10, with 15 bases in between. The CDR3 loop spans 15 amino acids. Here immunoSEQ multiplex PCR was the method, and the copy in TCRdb shows in-frame clones only, minus some. Of about 770,000 clones listed, 55% to 80% are singletons. Notes on this clone: No antigen is known for it.

The chain is built from TRBV6-1 and TRBJ1-4; D unresolved. The sample taken for sequencing was memory CD4+ T cells sorted from blood. Subset reported: CD45RA-negative fraction. The clonotype was recovered from a woman under 40 in good health. The CDR3 loop is CASSEASGSRGKLFF. The CDR3 DNA follows: TGTGCCAGCAGTGAAGCATCGGGGTCGCGCGGAAAACTGTTTTTT.